Shown below are 21 T cell receptor beta chains from a single sample sequenced in a study of cytotoxic CD8 clonotypes in ibrutinib-treated CLL. Clones were read by immunoSEQ multiplex PCR, and TCRdb kept only the in-frame ones, dropping some. The table shows hundreds of thousands of clones, with approximately 75% occurring only once. The material sequenced was PBMCs, taken after 12 months of ibrutinib treatment. These receptors were obtained from a human donor with chronic lymphocytic leukemia.

This clone was found once. CDR3 DNA sequence: TGTGCCAGCAGCACCCGGACTAGCGGGGGGAGCTCCTACAATGAGCAGTTCTTC. It specifies CASSTRTSGGSSYNEQFF. This chain joins TRBV5-8 and TRBJ2-1, with TRBD2 matching over 14 bases. V was pared by 4 bases and J by 0 bases, with 6 bases of the junction left unmatched. The CDR3 spans 18 residues. Germline V gives CDR1 SGHTS, CDR2 YDEGEE.

J is TRBJ2-6 and V is TRBV29-1; D gene ambiguous. The CDR3 is 15 amino acids. V gave up 6 bases and J gave up 0 bases, with 12 bases separating them. The germline CDR1 and CDR2 sequences are SQVTM and ANQGSEA. Written as DNA, the CDR3 is TGCAGCGTCGAGGTCGGTTTCTCTGGGGCCAACGTCCTGACTTTC. This encodes CSVEVGFSGANVLTF.

This clone was seen only once. This chain connects TRBV29-1 to TRBJ1-2; no clear D gene. CDR3 length equals 12 residues. CDR1 SQVTM and CDR2 ANQGSEA come from the germline V gene. The ends were cut back, 3 bases at V and 0 bases at J, with 5 bases in the middle. Here the CDR3 DNA reads TGCAGCGTTGAGGGAACTAACTATGGCTACACCTTC. This sequence encodes CSVEGTNYGYTF.

The chain carries TRBV11-3 and TRBJ2-2, with a possible D match to TRBD1 (6 bases). The germline gives CDR1 SGHNT, CDR2 YENEEA. The CDR3 has 13 amino acids. V was clipped by 6 bases and J by 5 bases, with 10 bases between them. The CDR3 coding sequence is TGTGCCAGCAGTTTTACAGGGACCGGGGAGCTGTTTTTT. Translated: CASSFTGTGELFF.

The chain recombines TRBV6-5 with TRBJ2-1, with D perhaps matching TRBD1 (5 bases). Trimming removed 5 bases at V and 3 bases at J, with 11 bases between. The germline V gene encodes CDR1 MNHEY and CDR2 SVGAGI. The CDR3 runs 14 residues. This chain's CDR3 is CASSLDSVYNEQFF. CDR3 nucleotides: TGTGCCAGCAGTCTTGACAGCGTCTACAATGAGCAGTTCTTC.

This clone was seen a single time. This chain joins TRBV5-1 and TRBJ2-7, with 9 bases identical to TRBD1. The germline V gene encodes CDR1 SGHRS and CDR2 YFSETQ. The CDR3 has 16 residues. J was trimmed by 0 bases and V by 2 bases; bases with no gene match: 6. The CDR3 here is CASSFSGQGHSYEQYF. CDR3 sequence (DNA): TGCGCCAGCAGCTTTTCCGGACAGGGGCACTCCTACGAGCAGTACTTC.

The genes are TRBV5-1 and TRBJ2-7; TRBD1 might be the D (6 bases). The germline gives CDR1 SGHRS, CDR2 YFSETQ. This CDR3 spans 13 amino acids. Trimming took off 5 bases at V and 1 base at J, with 10 bases between the two ends. CDR3 protein: CASRDSRSYEQYF. Here the CDR3 DNA reads TGCGCCAGCAGGGACAGTCGTTCCTACGAGCAGTACTTC.

This chain joins TRBV5-1 and TRBJ2-2; D not resolved. This CDR3 spans 16 amino acids. Germline-derived CDR1 and CDR2 are SGHRS and YFSETQ. Trimming took off 4 bases at V and 5 bases at J, with 18 bases between the two ends. CDR3 protein: CASSPELLKWTGELFF. The CDR3 DNA reads as TGCGCCAGCAGCCCGGAACTATTAAAATGGACCGGGGAGCTGTTTTTT.

The chain links TRBV18 to TRBJ2-7; D may match TRBD1 or TRBD2 (5 bases each). Trimming removed 4 bases at V and 2 bases at J, with 15 bases between. This CDR3 spans 15 amino acids. Germline CDR1 reads KGHSH; CDR2 reads LQKENI. The CDR3 DNA is TGTGCCAGCTCACTGGGACCGCACGGGGCCTACGAGCAGTACTTC. It codes for CASSLGPHGAYEQYF.

The chain joins TRBV25-1 to TRBJ2-5; TRBD2 matches at 16 bases. Looked up from germline, CDR1 is MGHDK and CDR2 is SYGVNS. V lost 4 bases to trimming and J lost 5 bases; unmatched junction nucleotides: 7. The CDR3 loop spans 17 amino acids. For the CDR3, the DNA is TGTGCCAGCAGTGGGGGACTAGCGGGAGGGCCGAGTGAGACCCAGTACTTC. Its protein is CASSGGLAGGPSETQYF.

The chain combines TRBV30 with TRBJ1-4, with TRBD1 matching over 9 bases. The CDR3 loop spans 14 amino acids. V lost 3 bases, J lost 10 bases, and 9 bases stayed unmatched. In germline, CDR1 is GTSNPN, CDR2 SVGIG (reference sequence). CDR3 nucleotides: TGTGCCTGGAGACCGGGACAGGGTAACAGAAAACTGTTTTTT. Translated, it gives CAWRPGQGNRKLFF. The entire variable domain, with the rest obtained from reference TRBV30 and TRBJ1-4, is as follows: SQTIHQWPATLVQPVGSPLSLECTVEGTSNPNLYWYRQAAGRGLQLLFYSVGIGQISSEVPQNLSASRPQDRQFILSSKKLLLSDSGFYLCAWRPGQGNRKLFFGSGTQLSVL.

The V call is TRBV28, the J call TRBJ1-2; 7 bases match TRBD1. Germline CDR1 is MDHEN and CDR2 is SYDVKM. The junction had 5 bases not matched to a gene; V was cut back by 6 bases and J by 4 bases. The length of the CDR3 is 13 residues. The CDR3 sequence is CASSLDRAYGYTF. CDR3 DNA: TGTGCCAGCAGCCTCGACAGGGCCTATGGCTACACCTTC.

Turning to this clone: Germline is not matched at one junction end, which may reflect a read error. The chain links TRBV4-2 to TRBJ2-1; 7 nucleotides agree with TRBD2. The CDR3 loop spans 14 amino acids. Germline V gene data show CDR1 as LGHNA and CDR2 as YNFKEQ. The CDR3 DNA sequence: TGTGCGAGCAAGGGGCGGGAGCCCTACAATGAGCAGTTCTTC. Amino acid sequence: CASKGREPYNEQFF.

The genes are TRBV7-9 and TRBJ2-7; D remains unclear. Germline CDR1 and CDR2: SEHNR and FQNEAQ (reference sequence). The CDR3 has 12 amino acids. V lost 5 bases and J lost 2, with 7 bases in between. CDR3 region: CASSPITYEQYF. The CDR3 DNA reads TGTGCCAGCAGCCCAATTACCTACGAGCAGTACTTC.

The chain combines TRBV11-2 with TRBJ2-1, with D perhaps matching TRBD2 (5 bases). The CDR3 is 15 amino acids. Germline V gene sequence: CDR1 SGHAT, CDR2 FQNNGV. Trimming took 5 bases from V and 0 from J, leaving 11 bases between them. This CDR3 reads CASSTDGGSYNEQFF. The CDR3 DNA is TGTGCCAGCAGCACGGACGGAGGCTCCTACAATGAGCAGTTCTTC.

This chain links TRBV6-5 with TRBJ1-4; tentative D call: TRBD1 (6 bases). The CDR3 totals 16 residues. Per the germline V gene, CDR1 is MNHEY and CDR2 is SVGAGI. Trimming took off 0 bases at V and 4 bases at J, with 12 bases between the two ends. CDR3 sequence reads: CASSYSWTALNEKLFF. The CDR3 DNA follows: TGTGCCAGCAGTTACTCGTGGACAGCTCTTAATGAAAAACTGTTTTTT.

This clone was recorded a few times. The chain joins TRBV6-1 to TRBJ1-5; the D is unclear. The CDR3 runs to 14 residues. Germline assignment: CDR1 MNHNS and CDR2 SASEGT. The V end lost 4 bases, the J end lost 3 bases, and 10 bases lay between the germline ends. CDR3 bases: TGTGCCAGCAGTGCCCTAGGAACCAATCAGCCCCAGCATTTT. It specifies CASSALGTNQPQHF.

The V call is TRBV10-3, the J call TRBJ2-7; D may be TRBD2 (6 bases). The CDR3 contains 13 residues. Trimming took off 4 bases at V and 5 bases at J, with 12 bases between the two ends. The germline gives CDR1 ENHRY, CDR2 SYGVKD. The CDR3 spells CAISAGWEDEQYF. The CDR3 DNA follows: TGTGCCATCAGTGCAGGGTGGGAGGACGAGCAGTACTTC.

The chain has TRBV7-6 and TRBJ1-1; TRBD1 agrees at 7 bases. Germline V lookup: CDR1 SGHVS, CDR2 FNYEAQ. V lost 2 bases and J lost 8; bases outside the gene matches: 5. The CDR3 spans 13 residues. The CDR3 region has the DNA TGTGCCAGCAGCTTATGGGGACAGACAGAAGCTTTCTTT. Translated, it gives CASSLWGQTEAFF. Full variable domain (missing parts from reference TRBV7-6 and TRBJ1-1): GAGVSQSPRYKVTKRGQDVALRCDPISGHVSLYWYRQALGQGPEFLTYFNYEAQQDKSGLPNDRFSAERPEGSISTLTIQRTEQRDSAMYRCASSLWGQTEAFFGQGTRLTVV.

This CDR3 is CASSDWTGSSNQPQHF. CDR3 bases: TGCGCCAGCAGTGATTGGACAGGCTCAAGCAATCAGCCCCAGCATTTT. This chain links TRBV10-1 with TRBJ1-5; 7 positions match TRBD1. V shed 3 bases, J shed 1 base, and the junction held 6 bases outside the gene matches. Germline-derived CDR1 and CDR2 are WNHNN and SYGVQD (reference sequence). The CDR3 extends over 16 amino acids.

This clone showed up just a few times. The chain links TRBV6-6 to TRBJ1-2; 9 bases map to TRBD1. V lost 0 bases to trimming and J lost 7 bases; unmatched junction nucleotides: 9. This CDR3 region has 16 residues. Germline values: CDR1 MNHNY, CDR2 SVGAGI (reference sequence). The CDR3 DNA reads as TGTGCCAGCAGTTACTCGAACCTACAGGGGGCGTCTGGCTACACCTTC. This codes for CASSYSNLQGASGYTF.